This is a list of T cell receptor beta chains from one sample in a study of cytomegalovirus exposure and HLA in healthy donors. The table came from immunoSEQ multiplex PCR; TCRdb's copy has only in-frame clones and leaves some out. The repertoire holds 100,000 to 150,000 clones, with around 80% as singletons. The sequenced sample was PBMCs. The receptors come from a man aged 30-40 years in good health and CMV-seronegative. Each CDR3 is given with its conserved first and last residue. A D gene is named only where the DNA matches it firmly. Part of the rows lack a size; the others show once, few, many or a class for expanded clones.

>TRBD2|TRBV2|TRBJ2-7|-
CASSERLAAYEQYF
TGTGCCAGCAGTGAAAGGCTAGCGGCCTACGAGCAGTACTTC
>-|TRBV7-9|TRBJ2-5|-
CASAPGREEETQYF
TGTGCCAGCGCCCCCGGACGGGAAGAAGAGACCCAGTACTTC
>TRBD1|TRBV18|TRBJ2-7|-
CASSPQGQGAEQYF
TGTGCCAGCTCACCCCAGGGACAGGGGGCCGAGCAGTACTTC
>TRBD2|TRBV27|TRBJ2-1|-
CASSRASGGYNEQFF
TGTGCCAGTTCAAGAGCTAGCGGGGGGTACAATGAGCAGTTCTTC
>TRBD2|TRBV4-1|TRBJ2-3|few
CASSLRGGDTDTQYF
TGCGCCAGCAGCCTACGGGGGGGCGACACAGATACGCAGTATTTT
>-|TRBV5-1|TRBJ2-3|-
CASSLSTGADTQYF
TGCGCCAGCAGCTTGTCAACCGGGGCAGATACGCAGTATTTT
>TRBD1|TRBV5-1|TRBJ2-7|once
CASSLWDRANYEQYF
TGCGCCAGCAGCTTATGGGACAGGGCAAACTACGAGCAGTACTTC
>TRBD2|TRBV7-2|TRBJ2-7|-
CASSLRAGRETYEQYF
TGTGCCAGCAGCCTGCGTGCCGGGAGGGAAACCTACGAGCAGTACTTC
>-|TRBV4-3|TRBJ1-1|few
CASSQDPRAPEAFF
TGCGCCAGCAGCCAAGATCCCAGGGCCCCCGAAGCTTTCTTT
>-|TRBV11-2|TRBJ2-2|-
CASSRLTRGTGELFF
TGTGCCAGCAGCCGCTTAACCAGGGGCACCGGGGAGCTGTTTTTT
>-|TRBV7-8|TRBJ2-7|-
CASSHAGLNYEQYF
TGTGCCAGCAGTCACGCTGGACTAAACTACGAGCAGTACTTC
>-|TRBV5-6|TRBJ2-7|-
CASSSQGRYEQYF
TGTGCCAGCAGCTCACAGGGCCGCTACGAGCAGTACTTC
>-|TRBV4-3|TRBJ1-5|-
CASSQGPTVTYQPQHF
TGCGCCAGCAGCCAAGGACCGACAGTAACTTATCAGCCCCAGCATTTT
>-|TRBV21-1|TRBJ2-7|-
CASSKEKRGSSYEQYF
TGTGCCAGCAGCAAAGAGAAGCGGGGGTCCTCCTACGAGCAGTACTTC
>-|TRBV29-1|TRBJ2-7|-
CSVVIWGGSYEQYF
TGCAGCGTTGTTATCTGGGGCGGTTCTTACGAGCAGTACTTC
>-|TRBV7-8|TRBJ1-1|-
CASSLAGMNTEAFF
TGTGCCAGCAGCTTGGCAGGGATGAACACTGAAGCTTTCTTT
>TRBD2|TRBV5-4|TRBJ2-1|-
CASSPGLAGGYNEQFF
TGTGCCAGCAGCCCGGGACTAGCGGGGGGTTACAATGAGCAGTTCTTC
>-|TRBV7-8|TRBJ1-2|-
CASSLEWGLNYGYTF
TGTGCCAGCAGCTTAGAATGGGGGCTGAATTATGGCTACACCTTC
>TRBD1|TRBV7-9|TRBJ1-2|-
CASSPGQAGYTF
TGTGCCAGCAGTCCGGGACAGGCTGGCTACACCTTC
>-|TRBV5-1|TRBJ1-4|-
CASSLEGFGEKLFF
TGCGCCAGCAGCTTGGAGGGGTTCGGTGAAAAACTGTTTTTT
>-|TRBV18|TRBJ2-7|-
CASSPEGGGSYEQYF
TGTGCCAGCTCACCCGAGGGTGGAGGTTCCTACGAGCAGTACTTC
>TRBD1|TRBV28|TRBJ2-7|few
CASSSYLGQGTHEQYF
TGTGCCAGCAGTTCCTACCTAGGACAGGGAACCCACGAGCAGTACTTC
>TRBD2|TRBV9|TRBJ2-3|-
CASSPYSGGTSGTQYF
TGTGCCAGCAGCCCCTATAGCGGGGGGACATCAGGTACGCAGTATTTT
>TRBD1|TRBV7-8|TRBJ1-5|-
CASSLTGQGNQPQHF
TGTGCCAGCAGCCTGACGGGACAGGGCAATCAGCCCCAGCATTTT
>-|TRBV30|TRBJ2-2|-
CAWSVYRNTGELFF
TGTGCCTGGAGTGTTTATAGGAACACCGGGGAGCTGTTTTTT
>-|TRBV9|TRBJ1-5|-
CASSAQGDSNQPQHF
TGTGCCAGCAGCGCACAAGGGGATAGCAATCAGCCCCAGCATTTT
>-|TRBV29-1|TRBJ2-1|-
CSGVGGSYNEQFF
TGCAGCGGGGTCGGCGGCTCCTACAATGAGCAGTTCTTC
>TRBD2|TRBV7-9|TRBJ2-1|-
CASSPLSGESIVYNEQFF
TGTGCCAGCAGCCCACTAAGCGGGGAGTCGATCGTCTACAATGAGCAGTTCTTC
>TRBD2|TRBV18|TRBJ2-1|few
CASSEDLAGVHEQFF
TGTGCCAGCTCAGAGGACCTAGCGGGAGTGCATGAGCAGTTCTTC
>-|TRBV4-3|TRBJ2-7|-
CASSQDDGAYEQYF
TGCGCCAGCAGCCAAGATGACGGAGCCTACGAGCAGTACTTC
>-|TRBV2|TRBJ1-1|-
CASRASTEAFF
TGTGCCAGCAGGGCTAGCACTGAAGCTTTCTTT
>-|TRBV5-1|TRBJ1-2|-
CASSSLTDKDGYTF
TGCGCCAGCAGCTCCCTGACAGACAAAGATGGCTACACCTTC
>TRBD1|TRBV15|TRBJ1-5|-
CATSRGQASNQPQHF
TGTGCCACCAGCAGGGGACAGGCTAGCAATCAGCCCCAGCATTTT
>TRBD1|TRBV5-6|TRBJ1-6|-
CASSDGTGGRSPLHF
TGTGCCAGCTCCGACGGGACAGGGGGTCGGTCACCCCTCCACTTT
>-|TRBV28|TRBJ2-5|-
CATSRGYFQETQYF
TGTGCCACCTCACGGGGATATTTCCAAGAGACCCAGTACTTC
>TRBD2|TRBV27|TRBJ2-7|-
CASSLTSPSYEQYF
TGTGCCAGCAGTTTGACTAGCCCCTCCTACGAGCAGTACTTC
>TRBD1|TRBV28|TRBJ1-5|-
CASSAAGTGVRNQPQHF
TGTGCCAGCAGTGCAGCCGGGACAGGGGTGAGGAATCAGCCCCAGCATTTT
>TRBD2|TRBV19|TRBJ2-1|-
CASSSLAGGSYNEQFF
TGTGCCAGTAGTAGTCTAGCGGGAGGCTCCTACAATGAGCAGTTCTTC
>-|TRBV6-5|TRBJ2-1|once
CASRMDSLSYNEQFF
TGTGCCAGCAGGATGGACAGCCTTTCCTACAATGAGCAGTTCTTC
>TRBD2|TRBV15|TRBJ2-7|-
CATSREMREGFYEQYF
TGTGCCACCAGCAGGGAGATGCGGGAGGGATTCTACGAGCAGTACTTC
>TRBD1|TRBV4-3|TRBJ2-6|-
CASSRGGQAANVLTF
TGCGCCAGCAGCCGAGGCGGACAGGCAGCCAACGTCCTGACTTTC
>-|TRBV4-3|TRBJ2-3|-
CASSQAVGPNTQYF
TGCGCCAGCAGCCAGGCCGTGGGCCCGAATACGCAGTATTTT
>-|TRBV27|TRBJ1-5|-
CASSLSARVGDQPQHF
TGTGCCAGCAGTTTATCCGCCCGGGTGGGAGATCAGCCCCAGCATTTT
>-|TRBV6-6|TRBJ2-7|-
CASSNSPSGYEQYF
TGTGCCAGCAGCAACAGCCCCTCCGGCTACGAGCAGTACTTC
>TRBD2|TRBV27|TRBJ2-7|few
CASSFSGSWEQYF
TGTGCCAGCAGTTTTAGCGGGAGCTGGGAGCAGTACTTC
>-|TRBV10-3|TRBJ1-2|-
CAISEYSGEGIQGYTF
TGTGCCATCAGTGAATACTCCGGGGAGGGAATTCAGGGCTACACCTTC
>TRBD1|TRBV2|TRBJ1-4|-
CASSGQGINEKLFF
TGTGCCAGCAGTGGACAGGGGATAAATGAAAAACTGTTTTTT
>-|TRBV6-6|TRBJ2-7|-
CASSSPAARIYEQYF
TGTGCCAGCAGTTCCCCAGCAGCTAGGATATACGAGCAGTACTTC
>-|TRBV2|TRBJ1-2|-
CASSENGKYGYTF
TGTGCCAGCAGTGAGAACGGGAAGTATGGCTACACCTTC
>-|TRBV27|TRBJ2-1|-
CASSSRQGINNEQFF
TGTGCCAGCAGTTCTCGGCAGGGGATCAACAATGAGCAGTTCTTC